This entry features one T cell receptor (beta chain) sequence. Its antigen target is currently unknown. Per-nucleotide qualities are absent, and no much larger clonotype sits a single base away. Library creation used RT-PCR. Instrument on record: Illumina HiSeq 2500. The public sequencing data were trimmed at Q25 with fastp and processed into clonotypes with MiXCR by TCRdb, which kept only in-frame beta chains. Rows are combined by CDR3 protein, so each entry shows the most common genes and DNA. In all, the sample holds more than 700,000 distinct CDR3 sequences, and around 20% of those were seen once. Roughly 10% of the sample lies in the top ten. These data are taken from a study of response to subunit inactivated influenza vaccine (dated by TCRdb to the late 2010s). Study-wide context: The study used deep quantitative T cell receptor repertoire profiling to track responses to a trivalent subunit inactivated influenza vaccine. Paper-wide results and their limitations: The authors suggested that each seasonal influenza vaccination may recruit only a limited number of new T cells.

The germline V gene specifies KGHSH as CDR1 and LQKENI as CDR2. The CDR3, from cysteine to phenylalanine, totals 16 residues. Only the CDR3 DNA is retained, 48 bases long and in frame from the first base. V and J are trimmed by 3 bases and 3 bases, and the gene matches miss 7 bases of the junction. The sequence was collected from a man aged 50-59 years who received an inactivated influenza vaccine. Donor details come from another sample of the same person, matched by shared clones. The chain is encoded by TRBV18 joined to TRBJ2-1; 8 bases in between match TRBD1. Sample: PBMCs from blood, taken 5 days after vaccination. The sequenced DNA is TGTGCCAGCTCACCCCAGGGACAGGTTCTCTACAATGAGCAGTTCTTC. It is translated as CASSPQGQVLYNEQFF.